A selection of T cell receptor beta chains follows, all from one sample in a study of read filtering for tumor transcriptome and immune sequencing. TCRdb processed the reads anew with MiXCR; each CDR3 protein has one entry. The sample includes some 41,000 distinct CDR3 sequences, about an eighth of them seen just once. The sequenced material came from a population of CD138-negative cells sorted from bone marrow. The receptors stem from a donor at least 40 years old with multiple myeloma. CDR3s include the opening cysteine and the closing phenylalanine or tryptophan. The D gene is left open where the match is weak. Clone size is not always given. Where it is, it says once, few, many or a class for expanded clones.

cdr3_aa: CAGSLGTTSTDTQYF
cdr3_nt: TGTGCCGGCAGTTTAGGGACCACAAGCACAGATACGCAGTATTTT
v_call: TRBV7-3
clone_size: -
d_call: -
j_call: TRBJ2-3

cdr3_aa: CSVELQGSYEQYF
cdr3_nt: TGCAGCGTTGAATTACAGGGCTCCTACGAGCAGTACTTC
v_call: TRBV29-1
clone_size: many
d_call: -
j_call: TRBJ2-7

cdr3_aa: CASSRLAGKETQYF
cdr3_nt: TGTGCCAGCAGTCGACTAGCGGGGAAAGAGACCCAGTACTTC
v_call: TRBV14
clone_size: many
d_call: TRBD2
j_call: TRBJ2-5

cdr3_aa: CASRGSGLASSYNEQFF
cdr3_nt: TGTGCCAGCAGGGGATCGGGCCTGGCCAGCTCCTACAATGAGCAGTTCTTC
v_call: TRBV7-2
clone_size: many
d_call: -
j_call: TRBJ2-1

cdr3_aa: CAICGTLNTEAFF
cdr3_nt: TGTGCCATCTGTGGCACTCTCAACACTGAAGCTTTCTTT
v_call: TRBV6-2/TRBV6-3
clone_size: many
d_call: -
j_call: TRBJ1-1

cdr3_aa: CASSFSGTRGYEQYF
cdr3_nt: TGCGCCAGCAGCTTCAGCGGGACTAGAGGTTACGAGCAGTACTTC
v_call: TRBV5-1
clone_size: many
d_call: TRBD2
j_call: TRBJ2-7

cdr3_aa: CATSRQDSFYNEQFF
cdr3_nt: TGTGCCACCAGTCGCCAGGACAGTTTCTACAATGAGCAGTTCTTC
v_call: TRBV6-2/TRBV6-3
clone_size: few
d_call: -
j_call: TRBJ2-1

cdr3_aa: CASSRDRGLGEQYF
cdr3_nt: TGTGCCAGCAGTAGGGACAGGGGACTAGGCGAGCAGTACTTC
v_call: TRBV12-3/TRBV12-4
clone_size: many
d_call: TRBD1
j_call: TRBJ2-7

cdr3_aa: CASSSSQGSGYTF
cdr3_nt: TGTGCCAGTAGTTCTTCACAGGGTTCAGGCTACACCTTC
v_call: TRBV19
clone_size: many
d_call: -
j_call: TRBJ1-2

cdr3_aa: CSASGLGGNEQFF
cdr3_nt: TGCAGTGCTAGTGGACTAGGGGGCAATGAGCAGTTCTTC
v_call: TRBV20-1
clone_size: many
d_call: -
j_call: TRBJ2-1

cdr3_aa: CASTFSRAGFYNEQFF
cdr3_nt: TGTGCCAGCACCTTCTCCCGAGCGGGATTCTACAATGAGCAGTTCTTC
v_call: TRBV28
clone_size: many
d_call: TRBD2
j_call: TRBJ2-1

cdr3_aa: CASSQDGRVGNQPQHF
cdr3_nt: TGCGCCAGCAGCCAAGATGGGAGGGTAGGCAATCAGCCCCAGCATTTT
v_call: TRBV4-1
clone_size: many
d_call: -
j_call: TRBJ1-5

cdr3_aa: CASSQGLAGFTDTQYF
cdr3_nt: TGTGCCAGCAGCCAGGGACTAGCGGGGTTCACAGATACGCAGTATTTT
v_call: TRBV28
clone_size: many
d_call: TRBD2
j_call: TRBJ2-3

cdr3_aa: CASSPPKGANYGYTF
cdr3_nt: TGTGCCAGCTCACCACCAAAGGGGGCGAACTATGGCTACACCTTC
v_call: TRBV18
clone_size: many
d_call: TRBD1
j_call: TRBJ1-2

cdr3_aa: CASSPFWTSGSLNEQFF
cdr3_nt: TGTGCCAGCAGCCCGTTCTGGACTAGCGGTTCCCTCAATGAGCAGTTCTTC
v_call: TRBV7-9
clone_size: many
d_call: TRBD2
j_call: TRBJ2-1

cdr3_aa: CASSLGQQETQYF
cdr3_nt: TGTGCCAGCAGCTTAGGGCAGCAAGAGACCCAGTACTTC
v_call: TRBV7-9
clone_size: many
d_call: -
j_call: TRBJ2-5

cdr3_aa: CASSVGTSGSIRQETQYF
cdr3_nt: TGTGCCAGCAGCGTCGGGACTAGCGGGAGTATTAGACAGGAGACCCAGTACTTC
v_call: TRBV9
clone_size: many
d_call: TRBD2
j_call: TRBJ2-5

cdr3_aa: CSVEGASGGPVWEQYF
cdr3_nt: TGCAGCGTTGAAGGTGCTAGCGGGGGGCCCGTTTGGGAGCAGTACTTC
v_call: TRBV29-1
clone_size: many
d_call: TRBD2
j_call: TRBJ2-7